The next 11 T cell receptor beta chains were all read from a single sample in a study of T-cell reconstitution after alpha-beta-depleted transplantation in children (dated by TCRdb to about 2016). The treatment or condition label corresponds to: allogeneic hematopoietic cell transplantation with graft depleted of TCRalphabeta T cells and CD19 B cells. Library preparation employed PCR. TCRdb shows the sequencer as Illumina HiSeq 2500. Molecular barcoding was employed in the preparation of TCR libraries, with unique molecular identifiers being used to normalize TCRbeta repertoire quantification. TCRdb applied fastp at Q25 and MiXCR to the public reads, then kept only in-frame beta chains. For every CDR3 protein sequence, its rows merge into one entry that carries the most common genes and DNA. The sample yields more than 200,000 distinct CDR3 sequences; 20% to 30% were counted once. 4% to 5.5% of the sample rests with the top ten.

The material sequenced was PBMCs, mostly from graft donor cells, taken 360 days after TCRalphabeta/CD19-depleted stem cell transplant. The source of these receptors is a female patient between 2 and 15 years old who had a stem cell transplant for congenital amegakaryocytic thrombocytopenia, so the T cells may come from the graft donor.

In this sample, this clonotype turned up a few times. The chain links TRBV20-1 to TRBJ2-1, with D maybe TRBD2 (5 bases). The ends were cut back, 0 bases at V and 0 bases at J, with 18 bases in the middle. The CDR3 spans 18 residues. The germline gives CDR1 DFQATT, CDR2 SNEGSKA (reference sequence). The chain's CDR3 is CSARDLFPGGSSYNEQFF. The DNA of the CDR3 is TGCAGTGCTAGAGATCTGTTCCCCGGAGGAAGCTCCTACAATGAGCAGTTCTTC.

This clonotype was counted between two and nine times. The V gene is TRBV6-2 or TRBV6-3, the J gene TRBJ2-5; D may be TRBD2 (5 bases). V was shortened by 7 bases and J by 2 bases, with 14 bases between the two germline ends. Per the germline V gene, CDR1 is MNHEY and CDR2 is SVGEGT. The CDR3 covers 14 residues. The CDR3 bases are TGTGCCAGCACCACTCCCCCGGGACAAGAGACCCAGTACTTC. Translated: CASTTPPGQETQYF.

V usage is TRBV4-2 and J usage is TRBJ1-2; D unresolved. CDR1 LGHNA and CDR2 YNFKEQ come from the germline V gene. CDR3 size: 17 residues. The V and J ends lost 4 bases and 5 bases respectively, with 23 bases between them. CDR3 in DNA: TGTGCCAGCAGCCCCTTACCTACCGGCGGCAAGCCTTATGGCTACACCTTC. Protein product: CASSPLPTGGKPYGYTF.

This clonotype appeared a few times. DNA for the CDR3: TGTGCCACCAGCAGAGAGGTTGCTAATGAAAAACTGTTTTTT. Translating gives CATSREVANEKLFF. This rearrangement joins TRBV15 to TRBJ1-4; D call uncertain. The CDR3 runs 14 residues. Germline CDR1 is LNHNV and CDR2 is YYDKDF (reference sequence). V shed 0 bases and J shed 3 bases, with 5 bases lying between them.

This clonotype was seen a handful of times. The V gene is TRBV7-2, the J gene TRBJ2-7, with D perhaps matching TRBD2 (5 bases). This CDR3 spans 15 amino acids. V lost 1 base and J lost 2, with 12 bases in between. Germline CDR1 is SGHTA and CDR2 is FQGNSA. CDR3 DNA sequence: TGTGCCAGCAGCTTAGATAAGCGGATAACCTACGAGCAGTACTTC. Translated: CASSLDKRITYEQYF.

The chain joins TRBV12-3 or TRBV12-4 to TRBJ2-3; D may be TRBD2 (5 bases). V lost 6 bases to trimming and J lost 6 bases, with 13 bases between them. There are 13 residues in the CDR3. The CDR3 reads CASSSSSGDTQYF. CDR3 in DNA: TGTGCCAGCAGCTCCAGTTCGGGGGATACGCAGTATTTT.

The sample holds many counts of this clonotype. This sequence joins TRBV20-1 and TRBJ2-7, with 10 bases that match TRBD2. V was pared by 0 bases and J by 2 bases, with 4 bases of the junction left unmatched. Germline values: CDR1 DFQATT, CDR2 SNEGSKA (reference sequence). This CDR3 contains 15 residues. CDR3: CSARDALAGTYEQYF. In DNA, the CDR3 is TGCAGTGCTAGAGATGCACTAGCGGGAACCTACGAGCAGTACTTC.

The V call is TRBV20-1, the J call TRBJ2-7; TRBD2 matches at 8 bases. The CDR3 runs to 15 residues. Germline lookup yields CDR1 DFQATT and CDR2 SNEGSKA (reference sequence). V dropped 1 base and J dropped 3; count of bases not matched to a gene: 8. The CDR3 loop is CSARGPSGGDYEQYF. CDR3 DNA sequence: TGCAGTGCTAGAGGACCGAGCGGGGGTGACTACGAGCAGTACTTC.

This sequence joins TRBV7-8 and TRBJ2-1, with TRBD1 matching over 7 bases. This CDR3 is built from 15 residues. Germline assignment: CDR1 SGHVS and CDR2 FQNEAQ. V lost 0 bases, J lost 5 bases, and 4 bases stayed unmatched. This chain's CDR3 is CASSLAGTANNEQFF. The CDR3 DNA reads as TGTGCCAGCAGCTTAGCCGGGACAGCTAACAATGAGCAGTTCTTC.

This clonotype appeared a few times. As DNA, the CDR3 is TGTGCCAGCAGCTCCGGGGTGGAAAGAGGGTACTTC. The encoded protein is CASSSGVERGYF. The chain couples TRBV7-3 to TRBJ2-5; D is possibly TRBD2 (5 bases). Deletions cut 4 bases from V and 13 bases from J, with 16 bases between. The germline CDR1 and CDR2 sequences are SGHTA and FQGTGA. There are 12 residues in the CDR3.

This clonotype was observed a handful of times. The J gene is TRBJ2-7, the V gene TRBV5-1; TRBD2 is a possible D gene (5 bases). This CDR3 has 11 residues. V was trimmed by 2 bases and J by 8 bases, leaving 8 bases between them. Per the germline V gene, CDR1 is SGHRS and CDR2 is YFSETQ. The CDR3 DNA follows: TGCGCCAGCAGCTTTCCGGGGAAGCAGTACTTC. Encoded protein: CASSFPGKQYF.